This is a list of T cell receptor beta chains from one sample in a study of T-cell memory formation after mild COVID-19. TCRdb used MiXCR to reprocess the 5' RACE reads, holding one entry per CDR3 protein. The data hold around 200,000 distinct CDR3 sequences, with roughly 23% observed a single time. Specimen: PBMCs or a T cell subset sorted from them (not recorded which). The receptor set was obtained from an adult woman who had mild COVID-19 (a few samples of this study predate the infection). Cell type and time point are not known. CDR3s include the opening cysteine and the closing phenylalanine or tryptophan. A D gene is named only where the DNA matches it firmly. Expanded clones are given a class, and other clones once, few, many or no size at all.

- | TRBJ2-7 | TRBV7-9 | many | TGTGCCAGCAGCGCAGGGTCTCCATACGAGCAGTACTTC | CASSAGSPYEQYF
- | TRBJ1-1 | TRBV27 | few | TGTGCCAGCAGTTCACAGGGCCCAACCTGGGGAGCTTTCTTT | CASSSQGPTWGAFF
- | TRBJ1-2 | TRBV5-1 | few | TGCGCCAGCACTCCCCAGGACCACTATGGCTACACCTTC | CASTPQDHYGYTF
TRBD1 | TRBJ2-7 | TRBV6-6 | - | TGTGCCAGCAGTTCTCTCCGGGACAGACCCTACGAGCAGTACTTC | CASSSLRDRPYEQYF
- | TRBJ2-7 | TRBV29-1 | few | TGCAGCGTCCTGGGGAGGCAGGGCTCCTACGAGCAGTACTTC | CSVLGRQGSYEQYF
- | TRBJ2-3 | TRBV29-1 | few | TGCAGCGTTGAAGTTCGGGGGAACGCCGATACAGATACGCAGTATTTT | CSVEVRGNADTDTQYF
- | TRBJ2-1 | TRBV4-3 | many | TGCGCCAGCAGCCCCGCCGCAGGCGCTTCGTACAATGAGCAGTTCTTC | CASSPAAGASYNEQFF
- | TRBJ1-1 | TRBV6-5 | few | TGTGCCAGCAGTGACTATACGAACACTGAAGCTTTCTTT | CASSDYTNTEAFF
- | TRBJ2-1 | TRBV30 | few | TGTGCCTGGAGTGTTGCCCAGGGAAGGAATGAGCAGTTCTTC | CAWSVAQGRNEQFF
TRBD2 | TRBJ2-7 | TRBV4-3 | many | TGCGCCAGCAGCCAAGATACTAGCGGGATAGCTAACTACGAGCAGTACTTC | CASSQDTSGIANYEQYF
TRBD2 | TRBJ2-1 | TRBV12-5 | once | TGTGCTAGTGGTTTGTGGGGGGGGTCCAATGAGCAGTTCTTC | CASGLWGGSNEQFF
- | TRBJ2-1 | TRBV29-1 | few | TGCAGCGTTGAAGATCAGGGCTTCTACAATGAGCAGTTCTTC | CSVEDQGFYNEQFF
- | TRBJ2-5 | TRBV20-1 | few | TGCAGTGCTAGCGCCCAGGCGAAGAAAGAGACCCAGTACTTC | CSASAQAKKETQYF
- | TRBJ2-1 | TRBV7-9 | few | TGTGCCGTACGCGGAGCGGAGGGGCATGAGCAGTTCTTC | CAVRGAEGHEQFF
TRBD1 | TRBJ1-2 | TRBV6-5 | - | TGTGCCAGCAGTCACAGGGGTTATAACTATGGCTACACCTTC | CASSHRGYNYGYTF
- | TRBJ2-7 | TRBV12-3/TRBV12-4 | - | TGTGCCAGCAGTCCCCGCCGTACTACCGTTTACGAGCAGTACTTC | CASSPRRTTVYEQYF
- | TRBJ2-7 | TRBV2 | few | TGTGCCAGCAGTGAAGTCACCACGGGAATATCCTACGAGCAGTACTTC | CASSEVTTGISYEQYF
TRBD1 | TRBJ2-1 | TRBV20-1 | - | TGCAGTGCTGCCGGGGCAGGGGGCTACAATGAGCAGTTCTTC | CSAAGAGGYNEQFF
- | TRBJ1-2 | TRBV7-3 | few | TGTGCCAGCAGCCCCGAGGGGGGATGGAGCTATGGCTACACCTTC | CASSPEGGWSYGYTF
- | TRBJ2-7 | TRBV7-8 | - | TGTGCCAGCAGCCCTCGACTAGAGCAGTACTTC | CASSPRLEQYF
TRBD1 | TRBJ2-1 | TRBV7-6 | - | TGTGCCAGCAGCGTGCACAGGGGTAGCGAGCAGTTCTTC | CASSVHRGSEQFF
- | TRBJ2-4 | TRBV7-8 | - | TGTGCCAGCAATCCACAGGGCAACGGAAACATTCAGTACTTC | CASNPQGNGNIQYF
TRBD1 | TRBJ2-7 | TRBV12-3/TRBV12-4 | - | TGTGCCAGCAGACAAGCCGGGACAGGGTATGACGAGCAGTACTTC | CASRQAGTGYDEQYF
- | TRBJ2-7 | TRBV4-2 | - | TGTGCCAGCAGCCAAGATATGGCAGCCTCCGAGCAGTACTTC | CASSQDMAASEQYF
- | TRBJ2-1 | TRBV7-2 | many | TGTGCCAGCAGCCGGAGGGCCGACAATGAGCAGTTCTTC | CASSRRADNEQFF
TRBD1 | TRBJ2-1 | TRBV29-1 | - | TGCAGCGTTGTCGGGACAGGGTCCTACAATGAGCAGTTCTTC | CSVVGTGSYNEQFF
- | TRBJ2-7 | TRBV14 | few | TGTGCCAGCAGCCAAGATGGGAGGAGAGTTCGCTACGAGCAGTACTTC | CASSQDGRRVRYEQYF
- | TRBJ2-1 | TRBV2 | many | TGTGCCAGCAGTGTCCCTACCACCCACAATGAGCAGTTCTTC | CASSVPTTHNEQFF
TRBD1 | TRBJ2-1 | TRBV5-6 | few | TGTGCCAGCAGTTTAGGACAGGGGGTTTTAGGCGAGCAGTTCTTC | CASSLGQGVLGEQFF
TRBD2 | TRBJ2-5 | TRBV6-1 | few | TGTGCCAGCAGTGAAGCGTGGACTAGCGGGGGTAGGGAGACCCAGTACTTC | CASSEAWTSGGRETQYF
- | TRBJ2-3 | TRBV11-2 | many | TGTGCCAGCAGCGGGACATTTCTGCATTTT | CASSGTFLHF
- | TRBJ2-5 | TRBV7-9 | few | TGTGCCAGCAGCTCCCAAGGGGCAACAGAGACCCAGTACTTC | CASSSQGATETQYF
TRBD1 | TRBJ1-2 | TRBV7-9 | - | TGTGCCAGCACCCACTCGACAGGGGTGGACTATGGCTACACCTTC | CASTHSTGVDYGYTF
- | TRBJ2-5 | TRBV4-3 | few | TGCGCCAGCAGCCACCTCGGGACTGGGCAAGAGACCCAGTACTTC | CASSHLGTGQETQYF
TRBD2 | TRBJ2-1 | TRBV10-3 | - | TGTGCCATCAGTGACCCCGGGACTAGCGGGGCCAACAATGAGCAGTTCTTC | CAISDPGTSGANNEQFF
TRBD1 | TRBJ1-1 | TRBV7-9 | - | TGTGCCAGCAGCTTAGCGCTGGGCAGGGGGCGAGCTTTCTTT | CASSLALGRGRAFF
TRBD2 | TRBJ2-7 | TRBV20-1 | few | TGCAGTGCTAGAGATATCCTAGCGGGCGAGCAGTACTTC | CSARDILAGEQYF
TRBD1 | TRBJ1-2 | TRBV6-1 | - | TGTGCCAGCAGTGAAGCGACAGGGCACCCTAACTATGGCTACACCTTC | CASSEATGHPNYGYTF
TRBD1 | TRBJ2-6 | TRBV6-2/TRBV6-3 | - | TGTGCCAGCAGTAAACCTCCTGACAGGGAATTCTACTCTGGGGCCAACGTCCTGACTTTC | CASSKPPDREFYSGANVLTF
TRBD1 | TRBJ1-1 | TRBV11-2 | few | TGTGCCAGCAGCTCCTTAGGACAGGGAATCGGGGACACTGAAGCTTTCTTT | CASSSLGQGIGDTEAFF
TRBD1 | TRBJ2-7 | TRBV7-8 | few | TGTGCCAGCAGTATTGGGGCAGGGGGCGCCTACGAGCAGTACTTC | CASSIGAGGAYEQYF
TRBD1 | TRBJ1-2 | TRBV12-3/TRBV12-4 | - | TGTGCCAGCAGTTTAGAGGGACAGCGCAGCTATGGCTACACCTTC | CASSLEGQRSYGYTF
TRBD2 | TRBJ2-1 | TRBV4-1 | few | TGCGCCAGCAGCCAGACAGCGGGACTAGCGGGAAACAATGAGCAGTTCTTC | CASSQTAGLAGNNEQFF
- | TRBJ1-1 | TRBV25-1 | - | TGTGCCAGCATGAATTGGGGGGCGGGGACTGAAGCTTTCTTT | CASMNWGAGTEAFF
TRBD2 | TRBJ2-1 | TRBV11-2 | few | TGTGCCAGCAGCTTAGAGTTCTCGGGAGGGCCATTTGGTGAGCAGTTCTTC | CASSLEFSGGPFGEQFF
- | TRBJ2-7 | TRBV29-1 | few | TGCAGCGTTTTGGGACCCTCCCGGGGCAACGAGCAGTACTTC | CSVLGPSRGNEQYF
- | TRBJ1-1 | TRBV7-3 | few | TGTGCCAGCAGCTTTGGACCCTCGAGGGGGGAGAACACTGAAGCTTTCTTT | CASSFGPSRGENTEAFF
TRBD1 | TRBJ1-2 | TRBV20-1 | - | TGCAGTGCTAGCAAGGACAGGGGCCCGGATGGCTACACCTTC | CSASKDRGPDGYTF